One sample yielded the 11 T cell receptor beta chains listed below, sequenced in a study of neurological immune-mediated disorders. TCRdb reanalysed the 5' RACE reads using MiXCR and keeps one entry per CDR3 protein. This sample has about 55,000 distinct CDR3 sequences, with 3% to 4.5% found just once. The sequencing input was PBMCs. These receptors originate from a man aged 55 to 70 with multiple sclerosis.

This clonotype was picked up many times. The rearrangement uses TRBV7-9 and TRBJ2-1; no clear D. V lost 3 bases to trimming and J lost 8 bases, with 11 bases between them. The germline CDR1 and CDR2 sequences are SEHNR and FQNEAQ (reference sequence). This CDR3 contains 13 residues. CDR3 region: CASSLSGLDEQFF. The DNA for the CDR3 is TGTGCCAGCAGCTTGAGTGGGTTGGATGAGCAGTTCTTC. The full variable domain, its missing parts supplied by reference TRBV7-9 and TRBJ2-1, is DTGVSQNPRHKITKRGQNVTFRCDPISEHNRLYWYRQTLGQGPEFLTYFQNEAQLEKSRLLSDRFSAERPKGSFSTLEIQRTEQGDSAMYLCASSLSGLDEQFFGPGTRLTVL.

J is TRBJ1-4 and V is TRBV20-1; maybe TRBD1 (6 bases). The CDR3 spans 14 residues. Looked up from germline, CDR1 is DFQATT and CDR2 is SNEGSKA (reference sequence). Between the trimmed V and J ends, which lost 3 bases and 6 bases, there was a span of 14 bases. The CDR3 region is CSASFTGRDEKLFF. CDR3 nucleotides: TGCAGTGCTAGTTTCACAGGGAGGGATGAAAAACTGTTTTTT.

In its sample, this clonotype was seen many times. The chain employs TRBV7-3 and TRBJ2-6; D remains ambiguous. In germline, CDR1 is SGHTA, CDR2 FQGTGA. The CDR3 covers 15 residues. V was shortened by 0 bases and J by 1 base, with 4 bases between the two germline ends. The CDR3 nucleotides are TGTGCCAGCAGCTTAACCGGTTCTGGGGCCAACGTCCTGACTTTC. This translates into CASSLTGSGANVLTF.

This clonotype was recorded many times. The V call is TRBV10-3, the J call TRBJ1-1; a weak D match, TRBD1 (5 bases). The CDR3 runs 14 residues. With 7 bases removed from V and 5 bases from J, the gap between germline ends came to 17 bases. CDR1 ENHRY and CDR2 SYGVKD come from the germline V gene. Written as DNA, the CDR3 is TGTGCCATCAACCCGTCCGGTGGGGGGACTGAAGCTTTCTTT. Translating gives CAINPSGGGTEAFF.

This clonotype has at least ten counts. This chain links TRBV5-1 with TRBJ1-1; possibly TRBD1 for D (5 bases). V lost 2 bases to trimming and J lost 2 bases, with 19 bases between them. The CDR3 runs 17 residues. Germline CDR1 and CDR2: SGHRS and YFSETQ. The DNA of the CDR3 is TGCGCCAGCAGCTTTATCTCAAACGCGGGGGGAAACACTGAAGCTTTCTTT. Its translation: CASSFISNAGGNTEAFF.

This clonotype appeared a single time. A much larger clone sits a single nucleotide away, making a read error possible. The chain links TRBV20-1 to TRBJ2-3; D not resolved. The CDR3 loop spans 12 amino acids. V was shortened by 4 bases and J by 2 bases, with 7 bases between the two germline ends. Germline V gene lookup returns CDR1 DFQATT and CDR2 SNEGSKA (reference sequence). The CDR3 nucleotides are TGCAGTGCTACCAATAACACAGATACGCAGTATTTT. It yields the protein CSATNNTDTQYF.

In its sample, this clonotype was seen a few times. V usage is TRBV5-8 and J usage is TRBJ1-1; weak D call: TRBD1 (6 bases). The V gene's germline CDR1 is SGHTS and CDR2 YDEGEE. V was cut by 4 bases and J by 10 bases, with 14 bases left in between. The CDR3 consists of 12 residues. The CDR3 spells CASSITTGRAFF. CDR3 nucleotides: TGTGCCAGCAGCATAACCACAGGGAGAGCTTTCTTT.

This clonotype was picked up a small number of times. This chain links TRBV2 with TRBJ2-3; no definite D call. Germline lookup yields CDR1 SNHLY and CDR2 FYNNEI. The CDR3 contains 13 residues. V was trimmed by 11 bases and J by 6 bases, leaving 18 bases between them. CDR3 coding DNA: TGTGCCGGTTCTGGCAGCCTGGTGGATACGCAGTATTTT. Its protein product is CAGSGSLVDTQYF.

This clonotype was detected ten times or more. The V gene is TRBV5-1, the J gene TRBJ2-2; 10 positions agree with TRBD2. CDR1 and CDR2 from the germline V gene are SGHRS and YFSETQ. The CDR3 runs to 17 residues. The V and J ends lost 6 bases and 0 bases, in that order; junction bases with no gene match: 8. The CDR3 nucleotides are TGCGCCAGCAAAAACCTAGCGGGGGCCTCGAACACCGGGGAGCTGTTTTTT. It yields the protein CASKNLAGASNTGELFF.

This clonotype showed up many times. The chain carries TRBV5-1 and TRBJ1-5, with D uncertain. CDR1 is SGHRS, CDR2 YFSETQ, per germline. This CDR3 has 13 residues. V was trimmed by 4 bases and J by 4 bases, leaving 9 bases between them. In DNA form, the CDR3 reads TGCGCCAGCAGCCCCGACCCAAATCAGCCCCAGCATTTT. Its protein is CASSPDPNQPQHF.

This clonotype has at least ten counts. CDR3 in amino acids: CSARAQGETQYF. As DNA, the CDR3 is TGCAGTGCTAGGGCTCAGGGCGAGACCCAGTACTTC. V and J are TRBV20-1 and TRBJ2-5; TRBD1 might be the D (5 bases). CDR1 is DFQATT and CDR2 is SNEGSKA in the germline V gene (reference sequence). The ends were cut back, 3 bases at V and 5 bases at J, with 10 bases in the middle. The length of the CDR3 is 12 residues.